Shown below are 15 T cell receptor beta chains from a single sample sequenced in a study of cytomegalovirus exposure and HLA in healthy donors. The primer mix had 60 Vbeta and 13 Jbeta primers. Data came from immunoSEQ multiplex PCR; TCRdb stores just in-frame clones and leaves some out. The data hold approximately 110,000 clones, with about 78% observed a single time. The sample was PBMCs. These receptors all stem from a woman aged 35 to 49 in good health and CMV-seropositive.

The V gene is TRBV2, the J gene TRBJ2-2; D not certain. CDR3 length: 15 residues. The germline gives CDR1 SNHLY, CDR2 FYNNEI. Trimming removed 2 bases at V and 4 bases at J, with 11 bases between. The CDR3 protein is CASSETHFGTGELFF. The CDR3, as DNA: TGTGCCAGCAGTGAAACCCACTTTGGCACCGGGGAGCTGTTTTTT. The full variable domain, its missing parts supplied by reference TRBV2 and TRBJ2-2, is EPEVTQTPSHQVTQMGQEVILRCVPISNHLYFYWYRQILGQKVEFLVSFYNNEISEKSEIFDDQFSVERPDGSNFTLKIRSTKLEDSAMYFCASSETHFGTGELFFGEGSRLTVL.

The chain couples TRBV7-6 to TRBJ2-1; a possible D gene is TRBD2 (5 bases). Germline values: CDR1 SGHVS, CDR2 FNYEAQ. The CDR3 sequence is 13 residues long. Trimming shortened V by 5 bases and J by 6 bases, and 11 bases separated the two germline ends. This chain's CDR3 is CASSPAGGNEQFF. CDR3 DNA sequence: TGTGCCAGCAGCCCCGCAGGAGGCAATGAGCAGTTCTTC. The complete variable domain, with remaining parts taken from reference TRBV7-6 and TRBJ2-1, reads GAGVSQSPRYKVTKRGQDVALRCDPISGHVSLYWYRQALGQGPEFLTYFNYEAQQDKSGLPNDRFSAERPEGSISTLTIQRTEQRDSAMYRCASSPAGGNEQFFGPGTRLTVL.

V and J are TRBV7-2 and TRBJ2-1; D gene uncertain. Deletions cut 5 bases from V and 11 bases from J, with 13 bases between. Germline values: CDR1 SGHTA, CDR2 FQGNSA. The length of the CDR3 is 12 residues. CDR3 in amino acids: CASSPRHAQQFF. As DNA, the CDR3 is TGTGCCAGCAGCCCCCGACACGCTCAGCAGTTCTTC.

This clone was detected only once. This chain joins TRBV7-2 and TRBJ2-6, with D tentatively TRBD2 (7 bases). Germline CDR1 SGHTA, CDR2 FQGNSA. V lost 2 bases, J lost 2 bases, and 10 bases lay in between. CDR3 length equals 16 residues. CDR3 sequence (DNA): TGTGCCAGCAGCTTAAAGGGGGGGGCTGGGGCCAACGTCCTGACTTTC. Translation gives CASSLKGGAGANVLTF. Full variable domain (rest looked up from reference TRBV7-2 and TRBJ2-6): GAGVSQSPSNKVTEKGKDVELRCDPISGHTALYWYRQSLGQGLEFLIYFQGNSAPDKSGLPSDRFSAERTGGSVSTLTIQRTQQEDSAVYLCASSLKGGAGANVLTFGAGSRLTVL.

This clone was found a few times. The CDR3 DNA follows: TGCGCCAGCAGCCAAGATGCATCCCGGGCTTTCTTT. The encoded protein is CASSQDASRAFF. The J gene is TRBJ1-1, the V gene TRBV4-3; D remains ambiguous. The ends were cut back, 0 bases at V and 11 bases at J, with 10 bases in the middle. The CDR3 length is 12 residues. Germline values: CDR1 LGHNA, CDR2 YSLEER.

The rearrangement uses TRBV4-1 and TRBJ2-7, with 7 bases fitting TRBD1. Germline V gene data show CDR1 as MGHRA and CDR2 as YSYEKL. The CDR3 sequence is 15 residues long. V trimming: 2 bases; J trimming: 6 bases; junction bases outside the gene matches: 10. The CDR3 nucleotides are TGCGCCAGCAGCCAATACACCACAGGGGCTGGCGAGCAGTACTTC. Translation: CASSQYTTGAGEQYF.

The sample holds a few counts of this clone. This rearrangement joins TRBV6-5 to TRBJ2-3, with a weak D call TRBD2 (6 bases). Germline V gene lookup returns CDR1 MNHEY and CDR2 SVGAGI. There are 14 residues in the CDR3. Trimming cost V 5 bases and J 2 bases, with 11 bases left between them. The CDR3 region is CASSIPGATDTQYF. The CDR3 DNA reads TGTGCCAGCAGTATTCCGGGAGCCACAGATACGCAGTATTTT.

The CDR3 loop reads CASSQDRGVTPVTEAFF. CDR3 coding DNA: TGCGCCAGCAGCCAAGATCGGGGAGTCACACCGGTCACTGAAGCTTTCTTT. V and J are TRBV4-3 and TRBJ1-1; D unresolved. This CDR3 comprises 17 residues. Germline CDR1 is LGHNA and CDR2 is YSLEER. V was pared by 0 bases and J by 4 bases, with 18 bases between.

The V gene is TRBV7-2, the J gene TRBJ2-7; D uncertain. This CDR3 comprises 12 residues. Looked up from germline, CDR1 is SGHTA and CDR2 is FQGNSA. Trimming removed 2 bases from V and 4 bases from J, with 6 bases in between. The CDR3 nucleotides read TGTGCCAGCAGCTTAAACAGATACGAGCAGTACTTC. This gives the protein CASSLNRYEQYF.

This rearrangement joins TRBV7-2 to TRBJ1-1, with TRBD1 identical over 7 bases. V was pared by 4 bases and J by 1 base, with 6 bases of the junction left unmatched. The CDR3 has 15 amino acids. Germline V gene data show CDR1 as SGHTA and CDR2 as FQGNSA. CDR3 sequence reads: CASSSRGQSNTEAFF. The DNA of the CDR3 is TGTGCCAGCAGCTCTAGGGGACAGTCGAACACTGAAGCTTTCTTT.

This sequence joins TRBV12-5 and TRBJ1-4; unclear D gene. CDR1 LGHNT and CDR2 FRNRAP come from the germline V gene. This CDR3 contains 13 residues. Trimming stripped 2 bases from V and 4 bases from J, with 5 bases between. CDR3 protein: CASGLNSNEKLFF. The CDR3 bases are TGTGCTAGTGGTTTGAACAGTAATGAAAAACTGTTTTTT.

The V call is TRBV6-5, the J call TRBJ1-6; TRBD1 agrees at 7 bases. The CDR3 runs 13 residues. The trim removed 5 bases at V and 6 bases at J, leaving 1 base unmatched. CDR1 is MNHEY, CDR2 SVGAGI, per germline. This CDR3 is CASSRDSNSPLHF. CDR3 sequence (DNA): TGTGCCAGCAGTAGGGACAGTAATTCACCCCTCCACTTT.

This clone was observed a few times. This CDR3 is CAISDPPGQGNYEQYF. The DNA for the CDR3 is TGTGCCATCAGTGATCCACCCGGACAGGGGAACTACGAGCAGTACTTC. The rearrangement uses TRBV10-3 and TRBJ2-7; 9 bases are a match to TRBD1. This CDR3 contains 16 residues. V shed 3 bases, J shed 3 bases, and the junction held 9 bases outside the gene matches. CDR1 is ENHRY and CDR2 is SYGVKD in the germline V gene.

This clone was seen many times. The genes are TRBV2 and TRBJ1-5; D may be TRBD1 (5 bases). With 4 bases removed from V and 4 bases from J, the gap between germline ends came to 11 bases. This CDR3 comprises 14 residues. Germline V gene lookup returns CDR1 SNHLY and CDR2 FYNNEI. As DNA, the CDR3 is TGTGCCAGCAGTGGACAGACCAAAAATCAGCCCCAGCATTTT. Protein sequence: CASSGQTKNQPQHF.

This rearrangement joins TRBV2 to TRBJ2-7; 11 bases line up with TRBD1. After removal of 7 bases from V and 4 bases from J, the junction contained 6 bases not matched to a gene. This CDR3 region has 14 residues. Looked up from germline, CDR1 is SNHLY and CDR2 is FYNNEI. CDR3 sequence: CASTRDRGLYEQYF. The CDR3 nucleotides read TGTGCCAGCACCCGGGACAGGGGGTTATACGAGCAGTACTTC.